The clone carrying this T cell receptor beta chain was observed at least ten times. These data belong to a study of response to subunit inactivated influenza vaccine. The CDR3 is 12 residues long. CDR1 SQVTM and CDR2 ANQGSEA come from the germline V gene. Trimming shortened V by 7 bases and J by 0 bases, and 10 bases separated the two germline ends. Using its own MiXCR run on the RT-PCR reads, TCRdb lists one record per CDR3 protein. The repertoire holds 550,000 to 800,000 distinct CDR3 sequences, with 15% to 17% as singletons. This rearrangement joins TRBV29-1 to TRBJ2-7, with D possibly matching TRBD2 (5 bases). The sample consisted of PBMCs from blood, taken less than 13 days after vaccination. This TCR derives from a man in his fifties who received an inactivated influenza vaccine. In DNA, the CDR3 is TGCAGCGCCCGCGAGGGCTCCTACGAGCAGTACTTC. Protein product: CSAREGSYEQYF.